What follows are 18 T cell receptor beta chains derived from one specimen sequenced in a study of T cells in Graves' hyperthyroidism and ophthalmopathy. Amplification targeted TCR beta CDR3 regions from RNA transcripts. HTBI primers were employed in a first-round RT-PCR of the TCR CDR3. A single record per CDR3 protein comes from TCRdb applying MiXCR to the multiplex PCR reads. The data contain 500,000 to 600,000 distinct CDR3 sequences, 16% of them singletons. The source material was blood. The receptors originated from a woman aged 18-29 years with Graves' hyperthyroidism.

The rearrangement links TRBV19 to TRBJ1-4; D is perhaps TRBD1 (5 bases). CDR1 is LNHDA and CDR2 is SQIVND in the germline V gene (reference sequence). This CDR3 has 15 amino acids. V was cut by 4 bases and J by 5 bases, with 14 bases left in between. The CDR3 reads CASSRRGTRNEKLFF. CDR3 bases: TGTGCCAGTAGTAGAAGGGGAACGAGGAATGAAAAACTGTTTTTT.

The V and J genes are TRBV5-1 and TRBJ1-6, with D possibly matching TRBD1 (6 bases). Germline V gene lookup returns CDR1 SGHRS and CDR2 YFSETQ. Trimming removed 0 bases at V and 7 bases at J, with 14 bases between. This CDR3 has 16 residues. The chain's CDR3 is CASSLEGVGRNSPLHF. CDR3 nucleotide sequence: TGCGCCAGCAGCTTGGAGGGGGTCGGGCGGAATTCACCCCTCCACTTT.

This clonotype was seen a handful of times. The chain couples TRBV7-9 to TRBJ1-2, with D unclear. Germline CDR1 and CDR2: SEHNR and FQNEAQ (reference sequence). The CDR3 sequence is 15 residues long. The V end was cut by 2 bases, the J end by 4 bases, with 14 bases between. The CDR3 region has the DNA TGTGCCAGCAGCTTACCGCTCCCGGAGGGCTATGGCTACACCTTC. Translating gives CASSLPLPEGYGYTF.

This clonotype came up many times. The chain joins TRBV6-2 or TRBV6-3 to TRBJ1-2; TRBD1 agrees at 7 bases. CDR3 length: 14 residues. Trimming at V came to 5 bases and at J to 4 bases, leaving 7 bases not matched to a gene. Germline CDR1 reads MNHEY; CDR2 reads SVGEGT. The CDR3 region has the DNA TGTGCCAGCAGTGCCCAGACAGGGACCTATGGCTACACCTTC. Protein: CASSAQTGTYGYTF.

This clonotype was found many times. The J gene is TRBJ2-1, the V gene TRBV7-8; D perhaps matches TRBD1 (6 bases). This CDR3 comprises 18 residues. Germline lookup yields CDR1 SGHVS and CDR2 FQNEAQ. Trimming removed 1 base from V and 3 bases from J, with 19 bases in between. CDR3 DNA: TGTGCCAGCAGCTTAGGTTCGGTAGGGGGTTCGTACTACAATGAGCAGTTCTTC. This translates into CASSLGSVGGSYYNEQFF.

This clonotype was picked up many times. The chain joins TRBV20-1 to TRBJ2-5, with 7 positions matching TRBD2. This CDR3 is built from 15 residues. CDR1 and CDR2 (germline): DFQATT, SNEGSKA (reference sequence). After removal of 8 bases from V and 5 bases from J, the junction contained 17 bases not matched to a gene. The CDR3 region is CSTTRGAGEVETQYF. CDR3 nucleotides: TGCAGTACGACCCGGGGTGCGGGAGAGGTCGAGACCCAGTACTTC.

This clonotype appeared many times. The chain is built from TRBV28 and TRBJ1-2; D perhaps matches TRBD1 (5 bases). With 3 bases removed from V and 2 bases from J, the gap between germline ends came to 7 bases. Germline-derived CDR1 and CDR2 are MDHEN and SYDVKM. The CDR3 is 13 residues long. CDR3 protein: CASSLGQNYGYTF. The CDR3, as DNA: TGTGCCAGCAGTTTGGGGCAGAACTATGGCTACACCTTC.

The chain carries TRBV29-1 and TRBJ2-5, with D perhaps matching TRBD1 or TRBD2 (5 bases each). Trimming took 7 bases from V and 5 from J, leaving 11 bases between them. CDR3 length: 11 amino acids. CDR1 and CDR2 from the germline V gene are SQVTM and ANQGSEA. DNA of the CDR3: TGCAGCGGAGGGACGGCGGAGACCCAGTACTTC. The encoded protein is CSGGTAETQYF. Drawing the rest from reference TRBV29-1 and TRBJ2-5, the complete variable domain is SAVISQKPSRDICQRGTSLTIQCQVDSQVTMMFWYRQQPGQSLTLIATANQGSEATYESGFVIDKFPISRPNLTFSTLTVSNMSPEDSSIYLCSGGTAETQYFGPGTRLLVL.

This clonotype has a handful of counts. The chain couples TRBV4-3 to TRBJ1-2, with TRBD1 matching 9 bases. The J segment lost 5 bases and the V segment lost 0 bases, leaving 7 bases of the junction unmatched. CDR3 length: 16 amino acids. Germline V CDR1 and CDR2: LGHNA, YSLEER. The CDR3 protein is CASSQEGQGQWYGYTF. DNA of the CDR3: TGCGCCAGCAGCCAAGAGGGACAGGGCCAGTGGTATGGCTACACCTTC.

The chain links TRBV3-1 to TRBJ2-7, with D hard to call. The germline gives CDR1 LGHDT, CDR2 YNNKEL (reference sequence). V lost 1 base and J 4 bases, leaving 8 bases between the germline ends. The CDR3 spans 13 residues. The CDR3 DNA is TGTGCCAGCAGCCAAGGACACGGGTACGAGCAGTACTTC. It encodes CASSQGHGYEQYF.

This clonotype was recorded many times. In DNA, the CDR3 is TGTGCCAGCAGCTACGCCGGGGGGGGGGCAGTAGGTGAGCAGTTCTTC. This translates into CASSYAGGGAVGEQFF. The chain is built from TRBV7-3 and TRBJ2-1, with TRBD2 matching over 8 bases. This CDR3 has 16 residues. The V and J ends lost 4 bases and 9 bases, in that order; junction bases with no gene match: 14. Germline V lookup: CDR1 SGHTA, CDR2 FQGTGA.

The gene calls are TRBV5-1 and TRBJ1-1; 7 nucleotides line up with TRBD1. V shed 4 bases, J shed 1 base, and the junction held 10 bases outside the gene matches. This CDR3 has 16 amino acids. Germline V gene data show CDR1 as SGHRS and CDR2 as YFSETQ. This CDR3 is CASSPIPQGGNTEAFF. The CDR3 DNA sequence: TGCGCCAGCAGCCCAATCCCCCAGGGGGGGAACACTGAAGCTTTCTTT.

Only a few counts were recorded for this clonotype. The chain uses TRBV11-2 and TRBJ2-2; TRBD2 matches at 13 bases. CDR3 length: 17 amino acids. From germline, CDR1 is SGHAT and CDR2 FQNNGV. With 4 bases clipped from V and 5 bases from J, the junction kept 7 bases outside the gene matches. The CDR3 DNA follows: TGTGCCAGCAGCTATACTAGCGGGAGGGCCGGGACCGGGGAGCTGTTTTTT. The encoded protein is CASSYTSGRAGTGELFF.

Regarding this clonotype: A much more abundant neighbour one base away suggests this may be a read error. J is TRBJ1-2 and V is TRBV2; 8 positions match TRBD1. Germline lookup yields CDR1 SNHLY and CDR2 FYNNEI. The J segment lost 7 bases and the V segment lost 5 bases, leaving 9 bases of the junction unmatched. CDR3 size: 14 residues. CDR3: CASSKQGGHGGYTF. The CDR3 bases are TGTGCCAGCAGTAAACAGGGGGGGCATGGTGGCTACACCTTC.

This clonotype was detected many times. The V gene is TRBV20-1, the J gene TRBJ2-5, with D tentatively TRBD1 (5 bases). The V gene's germline CDR1 is DFQATT and CDR2 SNEGSKA (reference sequence). There are 13 residues in the CDR3. V was clipped by 3 bases and J by 4 bases, with 12 bases between them. CDR3 sequence: CSASRNRLETQYF. The CDR3 DNA reads TGCAGTGCTAGTCGTAACAGGTTAGAGACCCAGTACTTC.

Ten or more counts support this clonotype. The chain uses TRBV12-3 or TRBV12-4 and TRBJ2-5, with 8 bases fitting TRBD1. This CDR3 comprises 16 residues. Germline trimming cut 5 bases from V and 5 bases from J; bases unmatched to any gene: 13. The CDR3: CASSAERSGGKETQYF. CDR3 bases: TGTGCCAGCAGTGCTGAGAGATCAGGGGGCAAGGAGACCCAGTACTTC.

This clonotype was counted ten times or more. The rearrangement uses TRBV27 and TRBJ2-7; 11 bases align to TRBD2. Trimming took 5 bases from V and 2 from J; bases not matched to a gene: 17. CDR3 length equals 19 residues. Germline-derived CDR1 and CDR2 are MNHEY and SMNVEV (reference sequence). CDR3 in amino acids: CASSLRWSLAGGGTYEQYF. CDR3 DNA sequence: TGTGCCAGCAGTCTCCGATGGAGCCTAGCGGGAGGAGGTACCTACGAGCAGTACTTC.

This clonotype was seen only a few times. V and J are TRBV7-8 and TRBJ2-7; 8 bases agree with TRBD2. This CDR3 region has 18 residues. CDR1 and CDR2 (germline): SGHVS, FQNEAQ. Trimming cost V 4 bases and J 3 bases; bases outside gene matches: 17. CDR3 DNA: TGTGCCAGCAGCTCCGAGGTGGGACTAGGCACCCAAAGCTACGAGCAGTACTTC. This encodes CASSSEVGLGTQSYEQYF.